This T cell receptor (beta chain) was sequenced for a study of response to subunit inactivated influenza vaccine. Study-level findings and limits: Few additional T cells are recruited per seasonal influenza vaccination, authors suggested.

This CDR3 is built from 15 residues. The germline V gene encodes CDR1 SGDLS and CDR2 YYNGEE. V was trimmed by 0 bases and J by 6 bases, leaving 15 bases between them. This clonotype was recorded a few times. The antigen remains undetermined. One entry per CDR3 protein results from TCRdb running MiXCR on the RT-PCR reads. Seen here are approximately 500,000 distinct CDR3 sequences, approximately 15% observed once, and the top ten hold around 10%. This TCR was recovered from a man aged 50 to 59 who received an inactivated influenza vaccine. Source: PBMCs from blood, taken roughly 13 days after vaccination. J is TRBJ1-1 and V is TRBV9; D gene unclear. This CDR3 is CASSVGRKGTAEAFF. In nucleotides, the CDR3 is TGTGCCAGCAGCGTAGGGCGGAAGGGAACGGCTGAAGCTTTCTTT.